The clone carrying this TCR beta chain appeared a few times. The data derive from a study of response to subunit inactivated influenza vaccine. MiXCR, applied by TCRdb to the RT-PCR reads, yields one record per CDR3 protein. Seen here are 550,000 to 800,000 distinct CDR3 sequences, around a sixth observed once, and the top ten hold roughly 12%. Germline V gene sequence: CDR1 ENHRY, CDR2 SYGVKD. The CDR3 has 16 amino acids. The J segment lost 1 base and the V segment lost 3 bases, leaving 8 bases of the junction unmatched. Sequencing used PBMCs from blood, obtained about 11 days after vaccination. This clonotype originated in a man between 45 and 60 years old who received an inactivated influenza vaccine. The chain has TRBV10-3 and TRBJ2-5; 7 nucleotides agree with TRBD2. The CDR3 here is CAISEGGRGSQETQYF. In DNA form, the CDR3 reads TGTGCCATCAGTGAAGGAGGGAGGGGCTCCCAAGAGACCCAGTACTTC.